The clone carrying this T cell receptor beta chain was recorded at least ten times. This record belongs to a study of T cells after yellow fever vaccination. Germline CDR1 reads GTSNPN; CDR2 reads SVGIG (reference sequence). The CDR3 totals 13 residues. V gave up 5 bases and J gave up 2 bases, with 12 bases separating them. TCRdb itself ran the 5' RACE reads through MiXCR, one entry per CDR3 protein. The data hold tens of thousands of distinct CDR3 sequences, with less than 4% observed a single time. The source was PBMCs, either bulk or a sorted T-cell subset (CD4+, CD8+, memory, or dextramer-sorted; not recorded which), collected about 41 days after the first yellow fever vaccination. The rearrangement uses TRBV30 and TRBJ2-5, with D tentatively TRBD2 (6 bases). The TCR was taken from a man aged 18 to 29 who received the YFV17D yellow fever vaccine. In nucleotides, the CDR3 is TGTGCCTGGGCCGGGGGTGGTCAAGAGACCCAGTACTTC. Its translation is CAWAGGGQETQYF.